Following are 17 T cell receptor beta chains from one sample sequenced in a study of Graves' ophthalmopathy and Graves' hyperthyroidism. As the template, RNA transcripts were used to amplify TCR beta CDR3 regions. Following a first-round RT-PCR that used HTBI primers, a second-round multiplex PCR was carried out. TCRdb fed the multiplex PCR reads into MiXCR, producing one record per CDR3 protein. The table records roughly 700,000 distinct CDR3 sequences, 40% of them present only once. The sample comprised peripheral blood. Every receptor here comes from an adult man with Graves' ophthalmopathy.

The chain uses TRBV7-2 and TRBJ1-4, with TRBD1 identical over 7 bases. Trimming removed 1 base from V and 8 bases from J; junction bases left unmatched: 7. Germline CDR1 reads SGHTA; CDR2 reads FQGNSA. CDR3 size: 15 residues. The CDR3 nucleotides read TGTGCCAGCAGCTTAGGGGGTTACAGGGGCGAAAAACTGTTTTTT. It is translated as CASSLGGYRGEKLFF.

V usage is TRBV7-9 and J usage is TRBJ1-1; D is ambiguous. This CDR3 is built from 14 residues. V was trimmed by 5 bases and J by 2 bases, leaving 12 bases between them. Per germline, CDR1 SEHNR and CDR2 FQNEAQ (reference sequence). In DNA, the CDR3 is TGTGCCAGCAGCCTTTATCAGGCTAACACTGAAGCTTTCTTT. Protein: CASSLYQANTEAFF.

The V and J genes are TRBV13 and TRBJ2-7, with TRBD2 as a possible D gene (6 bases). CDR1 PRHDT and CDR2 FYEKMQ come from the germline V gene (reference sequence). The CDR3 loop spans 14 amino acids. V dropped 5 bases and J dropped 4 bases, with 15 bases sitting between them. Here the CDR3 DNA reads TGTGCCAGCAGCCGTAGCGGAGAGGTGTACGAGCAGTACTTC. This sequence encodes CASSRSGEVYEQYF.

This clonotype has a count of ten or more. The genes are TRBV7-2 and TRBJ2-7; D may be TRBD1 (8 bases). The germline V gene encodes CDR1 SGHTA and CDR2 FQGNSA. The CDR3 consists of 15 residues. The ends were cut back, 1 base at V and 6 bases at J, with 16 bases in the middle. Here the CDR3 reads CASSLGGQGGGEQYF. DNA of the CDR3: TGTGCCAGCAGCTTAGGAGGACAGGGAGGGGGCGAGCAGTACTTC.

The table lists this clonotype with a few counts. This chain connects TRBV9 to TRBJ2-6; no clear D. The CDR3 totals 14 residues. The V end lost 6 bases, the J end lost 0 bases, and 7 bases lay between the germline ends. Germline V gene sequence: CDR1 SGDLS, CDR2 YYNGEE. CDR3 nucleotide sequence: TGTGCCAGCACCCCCGGCTCTGGGGCCAACGTCCTGACTTTC. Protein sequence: CASTPGSGANVLTF.

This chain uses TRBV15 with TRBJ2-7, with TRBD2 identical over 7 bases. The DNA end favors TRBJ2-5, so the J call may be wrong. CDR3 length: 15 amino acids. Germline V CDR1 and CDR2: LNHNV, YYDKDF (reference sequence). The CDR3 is CASTTTSGGSETQYF. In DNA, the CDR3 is TGTGCCAGTACCACAACCTCGGGGGGATCGGAGACCCAGTACTTC.

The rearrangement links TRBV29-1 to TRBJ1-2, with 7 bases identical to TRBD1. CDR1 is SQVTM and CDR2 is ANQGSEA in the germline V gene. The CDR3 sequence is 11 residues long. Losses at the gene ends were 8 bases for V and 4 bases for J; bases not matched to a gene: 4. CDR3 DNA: TGCAGCTTAGCAGGGGGCTATGGCTACACCTTC. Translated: CSLAGGYGYTF.

The CDR3 protein is CSQNRDGNSPLHF. CDR3 bases: TGCAGCCAGAACCGGGACGGAAATTCACCCCTCCACTTT. The chain employs TRBV29-1 and TRBJ1-6; maybe TRBD1 (5 bases). Germline CDR1 and CDR2: SQVTM and ANQGSEA. The CDR3 extends over 13 amino acids. V dropped 8 bases and J dropped 7 bases, with 15 bases sitting between them. The variable domain in full, completed from reference TRBV29-1 and TRBJ1-6, reads SAVISQKPSRDICQRGTSLTIQCQVDSQVTMMFWYRQQPGQSLTLIATANQGSEATYESGFVIDKFPISRPNLTFSTLTVSNMSPEDSSIYLCSQNRDGNSPLHFGNGTRLTVT.

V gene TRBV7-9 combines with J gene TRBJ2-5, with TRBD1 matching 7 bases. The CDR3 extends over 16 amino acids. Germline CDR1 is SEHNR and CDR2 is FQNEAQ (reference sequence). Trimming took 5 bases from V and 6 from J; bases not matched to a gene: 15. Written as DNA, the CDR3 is TGTGCCAGCAGCCGTAGAACAGGGGAAATTGCGAAGACCCAGTACTTC. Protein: CASSRRTGEIAKTQYF.

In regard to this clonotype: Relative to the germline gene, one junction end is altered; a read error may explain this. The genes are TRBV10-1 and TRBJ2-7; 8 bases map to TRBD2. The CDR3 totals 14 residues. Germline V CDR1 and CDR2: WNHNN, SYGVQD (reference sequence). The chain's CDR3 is CASERVAGLDEQCF. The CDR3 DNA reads TGCGCCAGCGAACGGGTAGCGGGGCTAGACGAGCAGTGCTTC.

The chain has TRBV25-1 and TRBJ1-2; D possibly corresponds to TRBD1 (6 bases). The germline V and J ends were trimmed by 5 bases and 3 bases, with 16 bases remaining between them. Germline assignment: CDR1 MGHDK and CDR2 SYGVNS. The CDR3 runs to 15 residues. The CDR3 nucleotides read TGTGCCAGCAGTTCCCTCTGGTCAGGGGACTATGGCTACACCTTC. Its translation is CASSSLWSGDYGYTF.

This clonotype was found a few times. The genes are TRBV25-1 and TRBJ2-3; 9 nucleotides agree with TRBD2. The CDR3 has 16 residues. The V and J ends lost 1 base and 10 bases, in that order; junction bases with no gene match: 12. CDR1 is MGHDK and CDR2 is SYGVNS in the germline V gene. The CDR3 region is CASSESGTSRGKAQYF. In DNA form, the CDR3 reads TGTGCCAGCAGTGAATCTGGGACTAGCAGGGGAAAGGCGCAGTATTTT.

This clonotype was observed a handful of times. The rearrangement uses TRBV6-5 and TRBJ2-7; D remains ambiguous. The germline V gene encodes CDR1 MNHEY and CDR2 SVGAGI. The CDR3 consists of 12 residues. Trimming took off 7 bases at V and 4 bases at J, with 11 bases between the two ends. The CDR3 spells CASKAGVYEQYF. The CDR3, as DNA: TGTGCCAGCAAGGCAGGAGTGTACGAGCAGTACTTC.

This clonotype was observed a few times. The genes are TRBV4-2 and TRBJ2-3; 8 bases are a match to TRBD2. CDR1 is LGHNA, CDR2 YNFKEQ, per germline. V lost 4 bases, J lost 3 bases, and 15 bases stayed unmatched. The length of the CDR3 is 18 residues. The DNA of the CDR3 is TGTGCCAGCAGCCCTCGGACCTGGATAGCGGGACGGACAGATACGCAGTATTTT. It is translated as CASSPRTWIAGRTDTQYF.

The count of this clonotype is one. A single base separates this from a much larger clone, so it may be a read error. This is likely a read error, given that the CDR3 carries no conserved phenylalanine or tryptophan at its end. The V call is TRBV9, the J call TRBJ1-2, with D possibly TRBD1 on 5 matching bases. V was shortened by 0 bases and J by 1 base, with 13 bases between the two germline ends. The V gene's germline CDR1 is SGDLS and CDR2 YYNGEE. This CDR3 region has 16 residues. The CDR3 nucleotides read TGTGCCAGCAGCGTAGGGAGCAGGGAGGATAACTATGGCTACACCCTC. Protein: CASSVGSREDNYGYTL.

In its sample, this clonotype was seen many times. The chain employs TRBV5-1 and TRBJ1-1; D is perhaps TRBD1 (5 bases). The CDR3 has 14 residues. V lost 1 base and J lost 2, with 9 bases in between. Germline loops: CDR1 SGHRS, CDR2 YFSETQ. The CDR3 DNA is TGCGCCAGCAGCTTGTGGGGGACCAACACTGAAGCTTTCTTT. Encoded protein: CASSLWGTNTEAFF.

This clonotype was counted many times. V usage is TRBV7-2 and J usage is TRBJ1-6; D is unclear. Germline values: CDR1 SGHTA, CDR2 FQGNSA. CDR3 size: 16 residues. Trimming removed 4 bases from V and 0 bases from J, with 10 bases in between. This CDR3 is CASSYSRSSYNSPLHF. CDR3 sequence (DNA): TGTGCCAGCAGCTATAGTAGGTCCTCCTATAATTCACCCCTCCACTTT.